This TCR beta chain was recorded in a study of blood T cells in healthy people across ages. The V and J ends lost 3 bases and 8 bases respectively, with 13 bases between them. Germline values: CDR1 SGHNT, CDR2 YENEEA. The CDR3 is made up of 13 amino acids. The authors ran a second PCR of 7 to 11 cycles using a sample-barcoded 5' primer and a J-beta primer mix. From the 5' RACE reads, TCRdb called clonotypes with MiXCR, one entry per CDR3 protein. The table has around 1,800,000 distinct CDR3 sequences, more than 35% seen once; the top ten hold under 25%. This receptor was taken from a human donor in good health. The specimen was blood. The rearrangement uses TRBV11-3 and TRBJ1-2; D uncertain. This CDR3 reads CASSLRTSLGYTF. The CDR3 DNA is TGTGCCAGCAGCTTGAGGACCTCTCTGGGCTACACCTTC.